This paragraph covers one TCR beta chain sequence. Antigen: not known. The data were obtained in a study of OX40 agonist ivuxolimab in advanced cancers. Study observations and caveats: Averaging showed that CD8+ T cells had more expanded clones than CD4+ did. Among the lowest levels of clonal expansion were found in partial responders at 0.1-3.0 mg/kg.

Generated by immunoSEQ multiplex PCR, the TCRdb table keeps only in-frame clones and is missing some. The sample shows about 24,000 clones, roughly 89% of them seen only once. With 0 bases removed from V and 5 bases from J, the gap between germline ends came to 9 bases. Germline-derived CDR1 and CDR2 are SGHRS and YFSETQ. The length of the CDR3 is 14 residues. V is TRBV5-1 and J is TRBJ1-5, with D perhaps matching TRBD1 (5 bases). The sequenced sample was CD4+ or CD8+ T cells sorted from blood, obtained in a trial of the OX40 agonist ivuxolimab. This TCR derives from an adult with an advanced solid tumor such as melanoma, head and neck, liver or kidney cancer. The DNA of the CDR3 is TGCGCCAGCAGCTTGGGCGGGGGGGATCAGCCCCAGCATTTT. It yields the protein CASSLGGGDQPQHF.